This TCR beta chain emerged from a study of blood T cell repertoires in COVID-19. The CDR3 length is 15 residues. With 3 bases removed from V and 2 bases from J, the gap between germline ends came to 13 bases. Germline CDR1 is KGHSH and CDR2 is LQKENI. In the source study's methods: Reference gene primers were amplified, and this amplification served to estimate nucleated cell counts. TCRdb's copy holds only in-frame clones and misses some; the assay was immunoSEQ multiplex PCR. V, J and clone size are those of that table, while D and trimming were read from the DNA. The sample consists of tens of thousands of clones, 80% to 90% of them appearing once.

This receptor was obtained from a man in his 60s with acute or convalescent COVID-19. Sequencing was done on a sample of peripheral blood. The gene calls are TRBV18 and TRBJ1-1; D call uncertain. DNA for the CDR3: TGTGCCAGCTCACCCGCGGTTACCCAAAACACTGAAGCTTTCTTT. As protein: CASSPAVTQNTEAFF.